These 30 T cell receptor beta chains were all obtained from the same sample, sequenced in a study of blood T cell repertoires in COVID-19. TCRdb's table, derived via immunoSEQ multiplex PCR, lists solely in-frame clones and lacks some. Among roughly 200,000 clones listed, 75% to 90% were seen once. Sequences were obtained from peripheral blood. These receptors came from a man aged 35 to 55 with acute or convalescent COVID-19.

This clone was seen once. The chain carries TRBV7-8 and TRBJ1-1; 9 bases align to TRBD1. Germline V CDR1 and CDR2: SGHVS, FQNEAQ. The CDR3 is 13 amino acids. Trimming at V came to 5 bases and at J to 10 bases, leaving 8 bases not matched to a gene. The CDR3 loop is CASSRDTGGTAFF. Here the CDR3 DNA reads TGTGCCAGCAGCCGTGATACAGGGGGCACAGCTTTCTTT.

The chain is built from TRBV27 and TRBJ2-3, with TRBD1 matching over 9 bases. CDR1 is MNHEY, CDR2 SMNVEV, per germline (reference sequence). Trimming took 7 bases from V and 3 from J; bases not matched to a gene: 5. CDR3 length: 14 amino acids. In DNA form, the CDR3 reads TGTGCCAGCACCCTCGGGACAGGGACAGATACGCAGTATTTT. This encodes CASTLGTGTDTQYF.

This clone appeared many times. The chain recombines TRBV4-2 with TRBJ2-7; 7 bases match TRBD1. V lost 0 bases and J lost 7; bases outside the gene matches: 9. CDR1 and CDR2 from the germline V gene are LGHNA and YNFKEQ. The CDR3 contains 15 residues. In nucleotides, the CDR3 is TGTGCCAGCAGCCAAGATCTAGAGGGGGCTCGGGAGCAGTACTTC. It translates to CASSQDLEGAREQYF.

The table lists this clone with many counts. The chain joins TRBV4-2 to TRBJ2-7; TRBD2 is a possible D gene (6 bases). V was clipped by 0 bases and J by 6 bases, with 15 bases between them. The CDR3 spans 15 residues. Germline CDR1 and CDR2: LGHNA and YNFKEQ. In nucleotides, the CDR3 is TGTGCCAGCAGCCAAGAGGCAGGAGGGACCGCCGAGCAGTACTTC. Translated, it gives CASSQEAGGTAEQYF.

The chain links TRBV19 to TRBJ2-1, with D perhaps matching TRBD2 (5 bases). The CDR3 totals 15 residues. V lost 5 bases and J 2 bases, leaving 13 bases between the germline ends. The germline V gene has CDR1 LNHDA and CDR2 SQIVND (reference sequence). CDR3 sequence reads: CASSPTSSPYNEQFF. The CDR3 DNA reads as TGTGCCAGTAGTCCAACATCTAGCCCCTACAATGAGCAGTTCTTC. The full variable domain, with the rest looked up from reference TRBV19 and TRBJ2-1, is DGGITQSPKYLFRKEGQNVTLSCEQNLNHDAMYWYRQDPGQGLRLIYYSQIVNDFQKGDIAEGYSVSREKKESFPLTVTSAQKNPTAFYLCASSPTSSPYNEQFFGPGTRLTVL.

The chain recombines TRBV12-5 with TRBJ1-1; D uncertain. This CDR3 region has 11 residues. Looked up from germline, CDR1 is LGHNT and CDR2 is FRNRAP. The V end lost 3 bases, the J end lost 8 bases, and 7 bases lay between the germline ends. The CDR3 bases are TGTGCTAGTGGTTTCGGCGGCGAAGCTTTCTTT. It codes for CASGFGGEAFF.

This clone has only a few counts. The V call is TRBV5-5, the J call TRBJ1-2, with 10 bases lining up with TRBD1. Germline V gene sequence: CDR1 SGHKS, CDR2 YYEKEE (reference sequence). The junction had 7 bases not matched to a gene; V was cut back by 2 bases and J by 6 bases. This CDR3 comprises 15 residues. This CDR3 is CASSFVDRGRNGYTF. The DNA of the CDR3 is TGTGCCAGCAGCTTTGTTGACAGGGGGCGGAATGGCTACACCTTC.

For the CDR3, the DNA is TGTGCCAGCAGGGACAGCCCCATGAACACTGAAGCTTTCTTT. Protein product: CASRDSPMNTEAFF. The chain employs TRBV6-5 and TRBJ1-1, with D possibly matching TRBD1 (6 bases). Deletions cut 6 bases from V and 0 bases from J, with 11 bases between. This CDR3 is built from 14 residues. The germline V gene encodes CDR1 MNHEY and CDR2 SVGAGI.

The V call is TRBV12-3 or TRBV12-4, the J call TRBJ1-5; 7 bases agree with TRBD1. The CDR3 is 13 amino acids. V was clipped by 6 bases and J by 5 bases; unmatched bases: 4. CDR3 sequence reads: CASRDRTYQPQHF. The CDR3 nucleotides are TGTGCCAGCAGGGACAGGACTTATCAGCCCCAGCATTTT.

The chain employs TRBV19 and TRBJ1-6; D possibly corresponds to TRBD1 (5 bases). V lost 4 bases and J 7 bases, leaving 14 bases between the germline ends. In germline, CDR1 is LNHDA, CDR2 SQIVND (reference sequence). The CDR3 runs to 15 residues. The CDR3 region is CASSNQAGTNSPLHF. The CDR3 DNA sequence: TGTGCCAGTAGTAACCAGGCGGGGACCAATTCACCCCTCCACTTT.

The chain has TRBV30 and TRBJ2-5; 7 nucleotides match TRBD2. Trimming removed 0 bases from V and 5 bases from J; junction bases left unmatched: 3. CDR3 length: 13 residues. Germline V gene data show CDR1 as GTSNPN and CDR2 as SVGIG (reference sequence). CDR3 loop: CAWSVQLAETQYF. Here the CDR3 DNA reads TGTGCCTGGAGTGTACAACTAGCGGAGACCCAGTACTTC.

This clone was observed once. The chain combines TRBV5-5 with TRBJ2-1; 9 nucleotides align to TRBD1. The CDR3 is made up of 13 amino acids. Germline CDR1 is SGHKS and CDR2 is YYEKEE (reference sequence). The trim removed 4 bases at V and 8 bases at J, leaving 4 bases unmatched. Here the CDR3 DNA reads TGTGCCAGCAGCACCGGGACAGGGCATGAGCAGTTCTTC. It encodes CASSTGTGHEQFF.

The chain employs TRBV30 and TRBJ2-3; 10 positions agree with TRBD2. This CDR3 spans 13 amino acids. CDR1 is GTSNPN and CDR2 is SVGIG in the germline V gene (reference sequence). With 4 bases clipped from V and 6 bases from J, the junction kept 4 bases outside the gene matches. CDR3 DNA: TGTGCCTGGACAAGCGGGGGGGCCGATACGCAGTATTTT. Its translation is CAWTSGGADTQYF.

The rearrangement links TRBV12-3 or TRBV12-4 to TRBJ1-1; D ambiguous. Trimming took off 1 base at V and 10 bases at J, with 13 bases between the two ends. The CDR3 contains 13 residues. The CDR3 region has the DNA TGTGCCAGCAGTTTAGTCGGAGGTGATGTAGCTTTCTTT. Encoded protein: CASSLVGGDVAFF.

In its sample, this clone was seen once. CDR3 sequence (DNA): TGCGCCAGCAGCTTGTTTGCTAGCGAAGAGACCCAGTACTTC. It translates to CASSLFASEETQYF. This chain links TRBV5-1 with TRBJ2-5; D possibly corresponds to TRBD2 (6 bases). Germline lookup yields CDR1 SGHRS and CDR2 YFSETQ. Trimming took 1 base from V and 3 from J, leaving 10 bases between them. This CDR3 is built from 14 residues. Looking up the rest from reference TRBV5-1 and TRBJ2-5 gives the full variable domain: KAGVTQTPRYLIKTRGQQVTLSCSPISGHRSVSWYQQTPGQGLQFLFEYFSETQRNKGNFPGRFSGRQFSNSRSEMNVSTLELGDSALYLCASSLFASEETQYFGPGTRLLVL.

This chain uses TRBV2 with TRBJ2-7, with TRBD2 identical over 7 bases. The CDR3 has 13 residues. The germline V gene has CDR1 SNHLY and CDR2 FYNNEI. Trimming cost V 6 bases and J 3 bases; bases outside gene matches: 5. The chain's CDR3 is CASRLTSSYEQYF. CDR3 bases: TGTGCCAGCAGGCTGACTAGCAGCTACGAGCAGTACTTC.

V is TRBV28 and J is TRBJ2-7; no definite D call. The V end lost 6 bases, the J end lost 6 bases, and 9 bases lay between the germline ends. CDR1 is MDHEN and CDR2 is SYDVKM in the germline V gene. The length of the CDR3 is 11 residues. The CDR3: CASRLWSEQYF. The CDR3 coding sequence is TGTGCCAGCAGGCTGTGGAGCGAGCAGTACTTC.

V usage is TRBV5-1 and J usage is TRBJ2-5; possible D gene TRBD2, 5 bases. The length of the CDR3 is 12 residues. Trimming removed 3 bases from V and 7 bases from J, with 10 bases in between. Germline-derived CDR1 and CDR2 are SGHRS and YFSETQ. CDR3 protein: CASSWEFGTQYF. In nucleotides, the CDR3 is TGCGCCAGCAGCTGGGAGTTCGGGACCCAGTACTTC.

The J gene is TRBJ1-2, the V gene TRBV28; D perhaps matches TRBD1 (5 bases). The CDR3 is 13 residues long. V lost 5 bases, J lost 8 bases, and 15 bases lay in between. Germline lookup yields CDR1 MDHEN and CDR2 SYDVKM. CDR3 in amino acids: CASSDDRPDGYTF. DNA of the CDR3: TGTGCCAGCAGTGACGACAGACCAGACGGCTACACCTTC.

This chain joins TRBV7-2 and TRBJ1-5; 7 nucleotides align to TRBD1. CDR3 length: 14 amino acids. Germline V CDR1 and CDR2: SGHTA, FQGNSA. Trimming cost V 3 bases and J 2 bases; bases outside gene matches: 1. The CDR3 here is CASSFTGGNQPQHF. CDR3 in DNA: TGTGCCAGCAGCTTTACAGGGGGCAATCAGCCCCAGCATTTT.

CDR3 sequence reads: CASSVDRGAEGVEQYF. The CDR3 region has the DNA TGTGCCAGCAGCGTGGACAGGGGTGCCGAAGGGGTCGAGCAGTACTTC. The chain is built from TRBV5-8 and TRBJ2-7, with TRBD1 matching over 9 bases. Trimming took 4 bases from V and 6 from J; bases not matched to a gene: 14. This CDR3 is built from 16 residues. The germline gives CDR1 SGHTS, CDR2 YDEGEE. The full variable domain, completed using reference TRBV5-8 and TRBJ2-7, is EAGVTQSPTHLIKTRGQQATLRCSPISGHTSVYWYQQALGLGLQFLLWYDEGEERNRGNFPPRFSGRQFPNYSSELNVNALELEDSALYLCASSVDRGAEGVEQYFGPGTRLTVT.

The chain carries TRBV30 and TRBJ1-2; D is possibly TRBD1 (6 bases). The germline gives CDR1 GTSNPN, CDR2 SVGIG (reference sequence). The V end was cut by 2 bases, the J end by 4 bases, with 11 bases between. The CDR3 has 13 residues. The CDR3 region has the DNA TGTGCCTGGAGTACAGGGTCCTCCTATGGCTACACCTTC. It yields the protein CAWSTGSSYGYTF.

The chain carries TRBV29-1 and TRBJ1-1; TRBD1 might be the D (5 bases). The CDR3 has 13 amino acids. V lost 4 bases, J lost 1 base, and 10 bases lay in between. From germline, CDR1 is SQVTM and CDR2 ANQGSEA. DNA of the CDR3: TGCAGCGTTGGTGGGGGGAGGAACACTGAAGCTTTCTTT. Translated: CSVGGGRNTEAFF.

The CDR3 DNA reads as TGTGCCAGCAGGGGCGGGCGCCATGAGCAGTTCTTC. Amino acids: CASRGGRHEQFF. The V and J genes are TRBV2 and TRBJ2-1; TRBD2 might be the D (5 bases). Trimming shortened V by 6 bases and J by 8 bases, and 11 bases separated the two germline ends. The length of the CDR3 is 12 residues. The germline CDR1 and CDR2 sequences are SNHLY and FYNNEI. The full variable domain, with the rest looked up from reference TRBV2 and TRBJ2-1, is EPEVTQTPSHQVTQMGQEVILRCVPISNHLYFYWYRQILGQKVEFLVSFYNNEISEKSEIFDDQFSVERPDGSNFTLKIRSTKLEDSAMYFCASRGGRHEQFFGPGTRLTVL.

This rearrangement joins TRBV3-1 (or the pseudogene TRBV3-2) to TRBJ2-3; 9 bases are shared with TRBD2. V gave up 0 bases and J gave up 2 bases; unmatched junction bases: 6. The CDR3 sequence is 17 residues long. Looked up from germline, CDR1 is LGHDT and CDR2 is YNNKEL (reference sequence). The CDR3 nucleotides are TGTGCCAGCAGCCAAGATCACGCGGGGGGGGACACAGATACGCAGTATTTT. Protein: CASSQDHAGGDTDTQYF.

The chain couples TRBV30 to TRBJ2-1; TRBD2 aligns across 9 bases. The CDR3 loop spans 17 amino acids. With V trimmed by 6 bases and J by 0 bases, 12 bases remained unmatched. The germline gives CDR1 GTSNPN, CDR2 SVGIG (reference sequence). CDR3 region: CACLPERGASSYNEQFF. The CDR3, as DNA: TGTGCCTGCCTGCCGGAGCGGGGGGCGAGCTCCTACAATGAGCAGTTCTTC.

V and J are TRBV12-3 or TRBV12-4 and TRBJ1-1; 8 positions match TRBD1. V shed 8 bases and J 5 bases; nucleotides not matched to a gene: 7. This CDR3 has 13 residues. CDR3 protein: CASATGVMTEAFF. The CDR3 DNA reads TGTGCCAGCGCGACAGGGGTTATGACTGAAGCTTTCTTT.

The chain employs TRBV29-1 and TRBJ2-7, with a weak D call TRBD1 (6 bases). The CDR3 runs to 16 residues. Germline V gene sequence: CDR1 SQVTM, CDR2 ANQGSEA. The V end was cut by 5 bases, the J end by 2 bases, with 22 bases between. The CDR3 is CSVKPTGTTGTYEQYF. The CDR3 bases are TGCAGCGTTAAACCCACAGGGACCACAGGAACCTACGAGCAGTACTTC.

V is TRBV5-1 and J is TRBJ2-5, with 7 positions matching TRBD2. The CDR3 sequence is 14 residues long. J gave up 4 bases and V 3 bases, and 6 bases lay outside the gene matches. Per the germline V gene, CDR1 is SGHRS and CDR2 is YFSETQ. The CDR3 sequence is CASSWGGERETQYF. The CDR3 DNA follows: TGCGCCAGCAGCTGGGGGGGGGAGCGAGAGACCCAGTACTTC.

This rearrangement joins TRBV6-1 to TRBJ1-6; D perhaps matches TRBD1 (6 bases). The CDR3 contains 15 residues. Germline V CDR1 and CDR2: MNHNS, SASEGT. The germline V and J ends were trimmed by 3 bases and 9 bases, with 15 bases remaining between them. CDR3 bases: TGTGCCAGCAGTGACCTACAGGGTTGGGGTTCACCCCTCCACTTT. As protein: CASSDLQGWGSPLHF.